Shown below are 19 T cell receptor beta chains from a single sample sequenced in a study of blood T cell repertoires in COVID-19. TCRdb's copy holds only in-frame clones and misses some; the assay was immunoSEQ multiplex PCR. The table shows around 100,000 clones, with approximately 78% occurring only once. Sequenced input: peripheral blood. The source is a man aged 70 or older with acute or convalescent COVID-19.

This clone was found a few times. The chain carries TRBV10-3 and TRBJ1-2, with D uncertain. This CDR3 spans 10 amino acids. Germline CDR1 is ENHRY and CDR2 is SYGVKD. With 3 bases removed from V and 7 bases from J, the gap between germline ends came to 3 bases. The CDR3, as DNA: TGTGCCATCAGTGATAGTGGCTACACCTTC. Amino acids: CAISDSGYTF.

The rearrangement links TRBV28 to TRBJ1-5; 8 bases map to TRBD1. Germline CDR1 is MDHEN and CDR2 is SYDVKM. The trim removed 7 bases at V and 2 bases at J, leaving 1 base unmatched. The CDR3 runs to 13 residues. The CDR3 nucleotides read TGTGCCAGCAAGACAGGGGGCAATCAGCCCCAGCATTTT. Its protein product is CASKTGGNQPQHF.

The CDR3: CASSVGPGPNQPQHF. For the CDR3, the DNA is TGTGCCAGCAGCGTAGGTCCTGGCCCCAATCAGCCCCAGCATTTT. V gene TRBV9 combines with J gene TRBJ1-5; D is undetermined. The CDR3 extends over 15 amino acids. The germline V gene encodes CDR1 SGDLS and CDR2 YYNGEE. Deletions cut 0 bases from V and 3 bases from J, with 10 bases between.

The chain recombines TRBV7-2 with TRBJ2-7, with D possibly TRBD1 on 7 matching bases. Germline CDR1 reads SGHTA; CDR2 reads FQGNSA. Trimming took 5 bases from V and 2 from J, leaving 16 bases between them. The CDR3 spans 15 residues. The CDR3 sequence is CASSARGAGPYEQYF. The CDR3 DNA follows: TGTGCCAGCAGCGCCAGGGGGGCAGGTCCCTACGAGCAGTACTTC. Combining the CDR3 with reference TRBV7-2 and TRBJ2-7 gives the whole variable domain GAGVSQSPSNKVTEKGKDVELRCDPISGHTALYWYRQSLGQGLEFLIYFQGNSAPDKSGLPSDRFSAERTGGSVSTLTIQRTQQEDSAVYLCASSARGAGPYEQYFGPGTRLTVT.

The chain uses TRBV18 and TRBJ2-3; perhaps TRBD1 as D (5 bases). The CDR3 extends over 17 amino acids. V was shortened by 1 base and J by 5 bases, with 19 bases between the two germline ends. Germline-derived CDR1 and CDR2 are KGHSH and LQKENI. This CDR3 reads CASSPQSSAGWIDTQYF. The CDR3 DNA reads as TGTGCCAGCTCACCACAGAGCTCGGCAGGGTGGATAGATACGCAGTATTTT.

The V call is TRBV3-1 (or the pseudogene TRBV3-2), the J call TRBJ1-2, with a weak D call TRBD1 (6 bases). The CDR3 has 18 residues. Germline CDR1 reads LGHDT; CDR2 reads YNNKEL (reference sequence). V gave up 0 bases and J gave up 5 bases, with 22 bases separating them. The CDR3 is CASSQDAPGAPTPYGYTF. The CDR3 region has the DNA TGTGCCAGCAGCCAAGACGCTCCAGGGGCTCCGACTCCATATGGCTACACCTTC.

V is TRBV19 and J is TRBJ1-3; D remains unclear. The CDR3 is 12 amino acids. The germline CDR1 and CDR2 sequences are LNHDA and SQIVND (reference sequence). Trimming cost V 8 bases and J 3 bases, with 8 bases left between them. Written as DNA, the CDR3 is TGTGCCAGTCGGGGTTATGGAAACACCATATATTTT. Translation gives CASRGYGNTIYF.

This clone is a singleton in its sample. The junction departs from germline at one end; a sequencing error may be responsible. The V gene is TRBV18, the J gene TRBJ2-1, with 15 bases matching TRBD2. This CDR3 contains 18 residues. Germline lookup yields CDR1 KGHSH and CDR2 LQKENI. The chain's CDR3 is CASSPGLAGGHSYDEQFF. CDR3 nucleotides: TGTGCCAGCTCACCGGGACTAGCGGGGGGCCACAGCTACGATGAGCAGTTCTTC.

The chain couples TRBV2 to TRBJ2-3; tentative D call: TRBD1 (5 bases). The CDR3 is 11 residues long. Trimming cost V 9 bases and J 4 bases, with 8 bases left between them. Germline V gene data show CDR1 as SNHLY and CDR2 as FYNNEI. Here the CDR3 DNA reads TGTGCCAGTACAGGTGCAGATACGCAGTATTTT. This sequence encodes CASTGADTQYF. Full variable domain (outside the CDR3, taken from reference TRBV2 and TRBJ2-3): EPEVTQTPSHQVTQMGQEVILRCVPISNHLYFYWYRQILGQKVEFLVSFYNNEISEKSEIFDDQFSVERPDGSNFTLKIRSTKLEDSAMYFCASTGADTQYFGPGTRLTVL.

This clone occurred once. The chain has TRBV28 and TRBJ2-7; D is perhaps TRBD1 (5 bases). CDR3 length equals 13 residues. V shed 8 bases and J shed 3 bases, with 14 bases lying between them. Germline V gene lookup returns CDR1 MDHEN and CDR2 SYDVKM. CDR3 in DNA: TGTGCCAGCCAGGGTGGTCTAGACTACGAGCAGTACTTC. Amino acids: CASQGGLDYEQYF.

The count of this clone is one. The chain links TRBV3-1 (or the pseudogene TRBV3-2) to TRBJ1-2; weak D call: TRBD1 (5 bases). Germline loops: CDR1 LGHDT, CDR2 YNNKEL (reference sequence). This CDR3 region has 13 residues. Trimming pared 1 base from V and 4 bases from J, leaving 7 bases between. The CDR3 here is CASSQGQPYGYTF. The DNA for the CDR3 is TGTGCCAGCAGCCAAGGACAGCCCTATGGCTACACCTTC.

CDR3 loop: CASSVGQGARQPQHF. In DNA, the CDR3 is TGCGCCAGCAGTGTCGGACAGGGGGCTCGTCAGCCCCAGCATTTT. V and J are TRBV10-2 and TRBJ1-5, with TRBD1 matching over 11 bases. The V segment lost 4 bases and the J segment 6 bases; nucleotides outside the gene matches: 5. The CDR3 consists of 15 residues. Germline CDR1 is WSHSY and CDR2 is SAAADI.

The CDR3 coding sequence is TGTGCCGTCAGAGGAGACTACAGTCAGCCCCAGCATTTT. This gives the protein CAVRGDYSQPQHF. This chain connects TRBV2 to TRBJ1-5; D ambiguous. V was pared by 11 bases and J by 6 bases, with 17 bases between. Germline lookup yields CDR1 SNHLY and CDR2 FYNNEI. This CDR3 has 13 residues. Full variable domain (outside the CDR3, taken from reference TRBV2 and TRBJ1-5): EPEVTQTPSHQVTQMGQEVILRCVPISNHLYFYWYRQILGQKVEFLVSFYNNEISEKSEIFDDQFSVERPDGSNFTLKIRSTKLEDSAMYFCAVRGDYSQPQHFGDGTRLSIL.

J is TRBJ2-7 and V is TRBV9; TRBD1 matches 11 bases. V lost 4 bases and J lost 2; bases outside the gene matches: 5. Germline V gene data show CDR1 as SGDLS and CDR2 as YYNGEE. The CDR3 totals 15 residues. CDR3 bases: TGTGCCAGCAGCCTACGGGGACAGGGGGCCTACGAGCAGTACTTC. Protein product: CASSLRGQGAYEQYF.

The chain joins TRBV2 to TRBJ2-5; 7 bases are a match to TRBD1. CDR3 length: 15 amino acids. Trimming cost V 4 bases and J 2 bases; bases outside gene matches: 7. Per germline, CDR1 SNHLY and CDR2 FYNNEI. For the CDR3, the DNA is TGTGCCAGCAGTGGGATTAGGGGGCGGCAAGAGACCCAGTACTTC. Its translation: CASSGIRGRQETQYF.

J is TRBJ2-7 and V is TRBV30, with 9 bases matching TRBD1. CDR3 length: 13 residues. V was clipped by 0 bases and J by 4 bases; unmatched bases: 1. The germline CDR1 and CDR2 sequences are GTSNPN and SVGIG (reference sequence). CDR3 region: CAWSVGTGYEQYF. CDR3 coding DNA: TGTGCCTGGAGTGTTGGGACAGGGTACGAGCAGTACTTC.

This chain uses TRBV20-1 with TRBJ1-5; maybe TRBD1 (5 bases). In germline, CDR1 is DFQATT, CDR2 SNEGSKA (reference sequence). The CDR3 covers 13 residues. V lost 3 bases to trimming and J lost 5 bases, with 11 bases between them. CDR3 protein: CSASVQVDQPQHF. The CDR3 DNA is TGCAGTGCTAGTGTACAGGTTGATCAGCCCCAGCATTTT.

The V gene is TRBV2, the J gene TRBJ2-7; tentative D call: TRBD1 (6 bases). The CDR3 is 12 amino acids. Trimming stripped 6 bases from V and 3 bases from J, with 9 bases between. Germline-derived CDR1 and CDR2 are SNHLY and FYNNEI. CDR3 in DNA: TGTGCCAGCAGCAGGGACAACTACGAGCAGTACTTC. Translation gives CASSRDNYEQYF.

The chain has TRBV3-1 (or the pseudogene TRBV3-2) and TRBJ1-2; D might be TRBD1 (5 bases). The CDR3 length is 15 residues. In germline, CDR1 is LGHDT, CDR2 YNNKEL (reference sequence). V shed 3 bases and J shed 1 base, with 12 bases lying between them. The CDR3 nucleotides read TGTGCCAGCAGCCATAGACAGAACTTTAACTATGGCTACACCTTC. It specifies CASSHRQNFNYGYTF.